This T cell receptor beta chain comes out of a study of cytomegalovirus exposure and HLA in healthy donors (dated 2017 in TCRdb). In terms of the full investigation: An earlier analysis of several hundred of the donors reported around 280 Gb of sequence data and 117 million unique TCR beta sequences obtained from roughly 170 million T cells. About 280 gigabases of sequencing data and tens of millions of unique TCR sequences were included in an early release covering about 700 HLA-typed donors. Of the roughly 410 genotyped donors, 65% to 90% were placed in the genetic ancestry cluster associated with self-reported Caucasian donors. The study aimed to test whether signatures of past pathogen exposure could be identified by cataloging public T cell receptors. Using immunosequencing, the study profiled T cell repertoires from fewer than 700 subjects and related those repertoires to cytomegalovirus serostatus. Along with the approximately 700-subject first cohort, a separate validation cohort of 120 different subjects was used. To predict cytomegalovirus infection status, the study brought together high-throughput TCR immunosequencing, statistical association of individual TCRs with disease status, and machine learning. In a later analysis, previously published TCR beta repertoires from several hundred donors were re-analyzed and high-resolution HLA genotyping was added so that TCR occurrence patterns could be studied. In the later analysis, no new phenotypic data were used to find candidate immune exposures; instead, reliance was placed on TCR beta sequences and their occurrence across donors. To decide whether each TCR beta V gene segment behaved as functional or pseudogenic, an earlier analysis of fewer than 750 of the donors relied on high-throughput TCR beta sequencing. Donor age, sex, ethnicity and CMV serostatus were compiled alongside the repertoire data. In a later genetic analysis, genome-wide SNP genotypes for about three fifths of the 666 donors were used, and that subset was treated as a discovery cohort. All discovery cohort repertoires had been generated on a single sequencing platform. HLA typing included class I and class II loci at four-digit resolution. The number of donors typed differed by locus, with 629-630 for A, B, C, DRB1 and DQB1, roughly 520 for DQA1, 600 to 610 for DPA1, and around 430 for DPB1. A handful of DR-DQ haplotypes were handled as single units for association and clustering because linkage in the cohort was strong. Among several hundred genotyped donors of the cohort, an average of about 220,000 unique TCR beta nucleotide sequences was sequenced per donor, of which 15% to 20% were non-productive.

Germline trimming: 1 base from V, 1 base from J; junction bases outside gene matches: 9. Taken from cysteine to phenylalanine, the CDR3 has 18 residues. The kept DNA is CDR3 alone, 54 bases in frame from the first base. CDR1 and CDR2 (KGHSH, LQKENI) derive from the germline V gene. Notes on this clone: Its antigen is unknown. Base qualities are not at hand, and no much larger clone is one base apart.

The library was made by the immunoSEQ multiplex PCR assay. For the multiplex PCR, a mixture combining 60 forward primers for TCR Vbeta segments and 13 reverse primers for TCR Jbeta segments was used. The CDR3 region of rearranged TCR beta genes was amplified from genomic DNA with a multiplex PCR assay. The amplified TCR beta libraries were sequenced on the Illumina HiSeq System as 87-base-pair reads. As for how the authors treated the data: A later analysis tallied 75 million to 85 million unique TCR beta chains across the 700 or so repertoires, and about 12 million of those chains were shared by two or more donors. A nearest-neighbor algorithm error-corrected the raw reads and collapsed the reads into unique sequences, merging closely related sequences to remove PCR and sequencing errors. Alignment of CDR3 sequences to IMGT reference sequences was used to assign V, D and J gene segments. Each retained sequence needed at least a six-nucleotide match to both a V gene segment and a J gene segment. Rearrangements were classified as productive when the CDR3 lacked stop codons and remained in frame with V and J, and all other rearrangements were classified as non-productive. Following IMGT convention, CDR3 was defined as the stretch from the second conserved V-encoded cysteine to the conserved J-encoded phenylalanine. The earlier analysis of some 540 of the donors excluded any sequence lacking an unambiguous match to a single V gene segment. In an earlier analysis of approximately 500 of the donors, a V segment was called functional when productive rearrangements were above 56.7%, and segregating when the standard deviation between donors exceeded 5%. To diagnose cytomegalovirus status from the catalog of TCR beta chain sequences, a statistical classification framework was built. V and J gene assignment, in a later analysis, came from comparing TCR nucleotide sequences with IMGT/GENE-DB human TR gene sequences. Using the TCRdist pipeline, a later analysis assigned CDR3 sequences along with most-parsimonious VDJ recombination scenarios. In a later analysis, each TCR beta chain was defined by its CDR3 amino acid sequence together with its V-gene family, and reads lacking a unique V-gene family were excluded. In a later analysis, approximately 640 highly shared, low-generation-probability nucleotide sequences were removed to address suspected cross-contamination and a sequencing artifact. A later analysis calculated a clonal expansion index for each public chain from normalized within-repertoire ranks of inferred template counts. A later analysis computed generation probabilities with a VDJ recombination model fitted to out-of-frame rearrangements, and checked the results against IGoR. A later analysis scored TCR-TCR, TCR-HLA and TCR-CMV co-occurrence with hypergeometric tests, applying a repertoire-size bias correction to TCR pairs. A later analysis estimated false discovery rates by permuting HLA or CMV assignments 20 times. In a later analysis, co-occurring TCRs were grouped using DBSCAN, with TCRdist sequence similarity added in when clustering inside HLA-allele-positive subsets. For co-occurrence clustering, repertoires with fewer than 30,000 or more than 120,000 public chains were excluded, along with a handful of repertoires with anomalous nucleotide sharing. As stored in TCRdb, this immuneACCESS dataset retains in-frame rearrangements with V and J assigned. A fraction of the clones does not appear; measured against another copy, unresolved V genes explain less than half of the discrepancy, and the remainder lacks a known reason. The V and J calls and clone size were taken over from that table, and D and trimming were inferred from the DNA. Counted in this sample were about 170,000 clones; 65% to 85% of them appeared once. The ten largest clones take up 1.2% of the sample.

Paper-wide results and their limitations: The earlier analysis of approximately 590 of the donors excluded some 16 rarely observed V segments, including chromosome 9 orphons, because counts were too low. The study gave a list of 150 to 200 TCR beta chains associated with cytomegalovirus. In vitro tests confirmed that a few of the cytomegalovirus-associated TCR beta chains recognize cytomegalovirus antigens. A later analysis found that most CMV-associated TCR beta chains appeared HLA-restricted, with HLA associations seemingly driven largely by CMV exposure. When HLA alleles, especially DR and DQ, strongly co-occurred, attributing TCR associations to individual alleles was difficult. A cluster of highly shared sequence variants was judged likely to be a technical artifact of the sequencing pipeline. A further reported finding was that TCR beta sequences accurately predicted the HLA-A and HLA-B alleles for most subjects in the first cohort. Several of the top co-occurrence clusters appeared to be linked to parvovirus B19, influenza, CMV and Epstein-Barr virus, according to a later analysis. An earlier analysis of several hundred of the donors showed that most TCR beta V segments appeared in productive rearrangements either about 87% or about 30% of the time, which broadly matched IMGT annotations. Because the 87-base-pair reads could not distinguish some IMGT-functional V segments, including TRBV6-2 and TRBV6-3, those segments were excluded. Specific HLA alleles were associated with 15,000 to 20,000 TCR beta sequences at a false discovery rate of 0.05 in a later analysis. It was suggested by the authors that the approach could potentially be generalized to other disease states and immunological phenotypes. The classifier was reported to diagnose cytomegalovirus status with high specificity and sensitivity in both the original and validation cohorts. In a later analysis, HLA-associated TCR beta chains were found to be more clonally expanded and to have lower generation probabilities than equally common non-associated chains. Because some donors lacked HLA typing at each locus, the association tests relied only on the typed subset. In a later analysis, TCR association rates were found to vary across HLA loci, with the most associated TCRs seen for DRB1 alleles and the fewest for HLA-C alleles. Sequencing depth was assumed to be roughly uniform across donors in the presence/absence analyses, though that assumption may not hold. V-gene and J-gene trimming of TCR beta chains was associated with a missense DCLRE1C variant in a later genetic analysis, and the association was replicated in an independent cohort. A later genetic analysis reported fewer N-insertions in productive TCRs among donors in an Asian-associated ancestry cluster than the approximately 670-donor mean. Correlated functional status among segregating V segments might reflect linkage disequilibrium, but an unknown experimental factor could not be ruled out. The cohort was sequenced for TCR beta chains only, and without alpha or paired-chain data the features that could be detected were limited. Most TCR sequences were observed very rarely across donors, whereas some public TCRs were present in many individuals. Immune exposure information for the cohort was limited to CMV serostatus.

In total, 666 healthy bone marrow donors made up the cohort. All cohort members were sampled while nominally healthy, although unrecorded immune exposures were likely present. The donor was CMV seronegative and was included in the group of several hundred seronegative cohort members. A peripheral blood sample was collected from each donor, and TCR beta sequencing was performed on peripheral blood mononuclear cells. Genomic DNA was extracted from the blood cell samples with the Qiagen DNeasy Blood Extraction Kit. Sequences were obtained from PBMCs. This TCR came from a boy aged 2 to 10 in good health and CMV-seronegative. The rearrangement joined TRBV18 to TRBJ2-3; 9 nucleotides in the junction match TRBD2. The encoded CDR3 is CASSPQRGATPRTDTQYF. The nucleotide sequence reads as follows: TGTGCCAGCTCACCACAGCGGGGGGCTACTCCCCGCACAGATACGCAGTATTTT.